This TCR beta chain was captured in a study of blood T cell repertoires in COVID-19. Study-level background: The origin of the acute and convalescent COVID-19 samples was the United States, Italy and Spain.

This table comes from immunoSEQ multiplex PCR, and its TCRdb copy is limited to in-frame clones, with some not included. The sample has 200,000 to 250,000 clones; about 90% are singletons. This CDR3 is 15 amino acids long. V lost 4 bases to trimming and J lost 7 bases; unmatched junction nucleotides: 10. The germline V gene has CDR1 SGHRS and CDR2 YFSETQ. This chain uses TRBV5-1 with TRBJ1-1, with 10 positions matching TRBD1. This TCR came from a man aged 25-45 years who had been exposed to COVID-19. Sequencing was carried out using PBMCs or T cells enriched from blood (not recorded which). In nucleotides, the CDR3 is TGCGCCAGCAGCGTCTCCCGGGACAGGGGCGGTGAAGCTTTCTTT. Translating it yields CASSVSRDRGGEAFF. The full variable domain, its missing parts supplied by reference TRBV5-1 and TRBJ1-1, is KAGVTQTPRYLIKTRGQQVTLSCSPISGHRSVSWYQQTPGQGLQFLFEYFSETQRNKGNFPGRFSGRQFSNSRSEMNVSTLELGDSALYLCASSVSRDRGGEAFFGQGTRLTVV.